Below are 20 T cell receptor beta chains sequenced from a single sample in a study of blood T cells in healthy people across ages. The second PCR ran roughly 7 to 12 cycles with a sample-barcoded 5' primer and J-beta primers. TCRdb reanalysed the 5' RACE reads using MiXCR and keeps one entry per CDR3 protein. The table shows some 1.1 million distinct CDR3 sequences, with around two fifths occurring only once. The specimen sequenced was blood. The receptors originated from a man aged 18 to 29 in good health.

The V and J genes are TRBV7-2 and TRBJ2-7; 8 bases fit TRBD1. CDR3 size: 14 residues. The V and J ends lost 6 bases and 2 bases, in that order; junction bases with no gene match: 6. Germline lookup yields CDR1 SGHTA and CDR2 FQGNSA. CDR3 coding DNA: TGTGCCAGCAGTAGGGACAGGACAACCTACGAGCAGTACTTC. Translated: CASSRDRTTYEQYF. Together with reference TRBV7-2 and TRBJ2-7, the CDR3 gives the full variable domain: GAGVSQSPSNKVTEKGKDVELRCDPISGHTALYWYRQSLGQGLEFLIYFQGNSAPDKSGLPSDRFSAERTGGSVSTLTIQRTQQEDSAVYLCASSRDRTTYEQYFGPGTRLTVT.

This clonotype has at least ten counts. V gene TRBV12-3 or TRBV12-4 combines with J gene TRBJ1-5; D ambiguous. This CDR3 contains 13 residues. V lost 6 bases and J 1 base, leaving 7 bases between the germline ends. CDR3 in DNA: TGTGCCAGCAGCTGGACGAGCAATCAGCCCCAGCATTTT. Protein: CASSWTSNQPQHF.

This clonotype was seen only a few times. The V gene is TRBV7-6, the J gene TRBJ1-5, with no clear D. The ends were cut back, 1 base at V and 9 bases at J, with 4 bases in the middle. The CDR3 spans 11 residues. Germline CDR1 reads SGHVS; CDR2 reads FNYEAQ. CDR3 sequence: CASSLGRPQHF. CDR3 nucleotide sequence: TGTGCCAGCAGCTTAGGGCGGCCCCAGCATTTT.

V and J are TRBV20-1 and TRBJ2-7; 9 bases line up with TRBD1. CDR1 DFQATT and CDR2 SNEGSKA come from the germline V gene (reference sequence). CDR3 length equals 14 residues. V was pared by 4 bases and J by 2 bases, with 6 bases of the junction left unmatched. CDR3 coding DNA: TGCAGTGCTATTGGGACAGGGAACACCTACGAGCAGTACTTC. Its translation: CSAIGTGNTYEQYF.

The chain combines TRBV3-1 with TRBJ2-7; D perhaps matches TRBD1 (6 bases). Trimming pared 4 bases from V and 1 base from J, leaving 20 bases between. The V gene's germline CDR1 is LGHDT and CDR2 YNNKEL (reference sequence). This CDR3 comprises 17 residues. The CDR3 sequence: CASSRGKQGFLSYEQYF. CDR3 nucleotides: TGTGCCAGCAGCCGGGGGAAACAGGGTTTTCTATCCTACGAGCAGTACTTC.

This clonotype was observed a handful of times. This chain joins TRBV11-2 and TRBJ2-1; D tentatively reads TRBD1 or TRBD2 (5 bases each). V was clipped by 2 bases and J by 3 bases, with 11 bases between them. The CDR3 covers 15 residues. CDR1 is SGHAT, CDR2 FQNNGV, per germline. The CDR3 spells CASSLRSGHYNEQFF. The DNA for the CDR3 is TGTGCCAGCAGCTTACGGTCGGGGCACTACAATGAGCAGTTCTTC.

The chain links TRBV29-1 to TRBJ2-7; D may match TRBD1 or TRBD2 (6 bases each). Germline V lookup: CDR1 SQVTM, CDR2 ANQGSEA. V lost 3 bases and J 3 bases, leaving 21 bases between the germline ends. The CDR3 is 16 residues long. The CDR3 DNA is TGCAGCGTTGACTCTTCGCGACAAGGAGGGGGCTACGAGCAGTACTTC. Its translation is CSVDSSRQGGGYEQYF.

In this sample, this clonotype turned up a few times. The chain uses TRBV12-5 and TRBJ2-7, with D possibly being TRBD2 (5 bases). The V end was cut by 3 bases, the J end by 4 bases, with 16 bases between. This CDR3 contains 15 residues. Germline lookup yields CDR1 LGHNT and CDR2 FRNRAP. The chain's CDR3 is CASGFGIAPGYEQYF. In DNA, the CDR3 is TGTGCTAGTGGTTTTGGTATAGCGCCGGGATACGAGCAGTACTTC.

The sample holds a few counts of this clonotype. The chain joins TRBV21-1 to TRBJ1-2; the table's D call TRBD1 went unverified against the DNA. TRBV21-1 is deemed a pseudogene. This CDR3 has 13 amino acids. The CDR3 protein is CASSTSQGYGYTF. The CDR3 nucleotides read TGTGCCAGCAGCACCTCACAGGGATATGGCTACACCTTC.

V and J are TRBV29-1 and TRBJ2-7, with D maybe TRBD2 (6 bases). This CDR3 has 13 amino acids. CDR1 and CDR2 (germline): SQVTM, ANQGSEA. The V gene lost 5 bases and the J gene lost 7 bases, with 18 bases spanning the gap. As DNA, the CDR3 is TGCAGCGTTTGGAGGGCTACCTACAATGAGCAGTACTTC. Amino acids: CSVWRATYNEQYF.

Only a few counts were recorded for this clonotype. CDR3 loop: CASSLIVGTGRRSNEQFF. The CDR3 coding sequence is TGTGCCAGCAGCTTAATAGTGGGGACAGGGCGCCGGTCCAATGAGCAGTTCTTC. This rearrangement joins TRBV7-6 to TRBJ2-1, with TRBD1 matching 9 bases. Germline CDR1 reads SGHVS; CDR2 reads FNYEAQ. The CDR3 extends over 18 amino acids. V trimming: 2 bases; J trimming: 6 bases; junction bases outside the gene matches: 14. Looking up the rest from reference TRBV7-6 and TRBJ2-1 gives the full variable domain: GAGVSQSPRYKVTKRGQDVALRCDPISGHVSLYWYRQALGQGPEFLTYFNYEAQQDKSGLPNDRFSAERPEGSISTLTIQRTEQRDSAMYRCASSLIVGTGRRSNEQFFGPGTRLTVL.

This CDR3 is CASSYGQGLSGANVLTF. CDR3 nucleotide sequence: TGTGCCAGCAGCTACGGACAGGGGCTCTCTGGGGCCAACGTCCTGACTTTC. J is TRBJ2-6 and V is TRBV5-6, with TRBD1 matching 9 bases. Trimming took 3 bases from V and 0 from J; bases not matched to a gene: 4. CDR1 is SGHDT, CDR2 YYEEEE, per germline. There are 17 residues in the CDR3.

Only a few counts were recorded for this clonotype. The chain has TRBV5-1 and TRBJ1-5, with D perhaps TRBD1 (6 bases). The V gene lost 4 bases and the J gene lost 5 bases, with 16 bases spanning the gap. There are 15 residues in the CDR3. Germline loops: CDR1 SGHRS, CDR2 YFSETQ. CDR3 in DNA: TGCGCCAGCAGCACCCACGGGACAAAGGATCAGCCCCAGCATTTT. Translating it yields CASSTHGTKDQPQHF.

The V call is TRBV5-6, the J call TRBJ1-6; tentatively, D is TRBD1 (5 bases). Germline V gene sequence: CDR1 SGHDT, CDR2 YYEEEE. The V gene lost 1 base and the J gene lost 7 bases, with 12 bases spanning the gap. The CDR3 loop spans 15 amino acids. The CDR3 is CASSLRQYLNSPLHF. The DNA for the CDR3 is TGTGCCAGCAGCTTGAGACAGTACCTCAATTCACCCCTCCACTTT.

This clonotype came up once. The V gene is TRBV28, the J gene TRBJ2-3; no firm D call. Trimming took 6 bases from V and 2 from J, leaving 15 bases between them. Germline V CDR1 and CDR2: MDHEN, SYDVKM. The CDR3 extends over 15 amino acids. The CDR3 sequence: CASSKQLSNTDTQYF. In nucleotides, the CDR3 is TGTGCCAGCAGCAAACAGCTTTCTAACACAGATACGCAGTATTTT.

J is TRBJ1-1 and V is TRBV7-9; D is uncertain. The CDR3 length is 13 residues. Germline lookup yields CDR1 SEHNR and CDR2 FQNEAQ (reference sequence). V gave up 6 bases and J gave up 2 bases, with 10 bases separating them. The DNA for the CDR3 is TGTGCCAGCAGGAGGAACATAAACACTGAAGCTTTCTTT. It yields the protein CASRRNINTEAFF. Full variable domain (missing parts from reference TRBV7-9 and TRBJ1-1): DTGVSQNPRHKITKRGQNVTFRCDPISEHNRLYWYRQTLGQGPEFLTYFQNEAQLEKSRLLSDRFSAERPKGSFSTLEIQRTEQGDSAMYLCASRRNINTEAFFGQGTRLTVV.

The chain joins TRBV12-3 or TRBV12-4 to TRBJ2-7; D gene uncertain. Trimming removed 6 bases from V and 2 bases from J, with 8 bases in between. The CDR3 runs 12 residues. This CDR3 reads CASRSDTYEQYF. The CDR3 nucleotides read TGTGCCAGCAGGTCCGATACCTACGAGCAGTACTTC.

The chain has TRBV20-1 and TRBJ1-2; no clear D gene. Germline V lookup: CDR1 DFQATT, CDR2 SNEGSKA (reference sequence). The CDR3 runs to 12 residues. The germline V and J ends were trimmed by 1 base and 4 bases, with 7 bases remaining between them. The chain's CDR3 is CSARGQSYGYTF. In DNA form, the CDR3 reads TGCAGTGCTAGAGGGCAGAGCTATGGCTACACCTTC.

CDR3: CASSLAFEAFF. Written as DNA, the CDR3 is TGTGCCAGCAGCTTAGCGTTTGAAGCTTTCTTT. This chain connects TRBV7-2 to TRBJ1-1; D is unclear. Germline CDR1 SGHTA, CDR2 FQGNSA. V shed 0 bases and J shed 7 bases, with 3 bases lying between them. The CDR3 totals 11 residues. Full variable domain (rest looked up from reference TRBV7-2 and TRBJ1-1): GAGVSQSPSNKVTEKGKDVELRCDPISGHTALYWYRQSLGQGLEFLIYFQGNSAPDKSGLPSDRFSAERTGGSVSTLTIQRTQQEDSAVYLCASSLAFEAFFGQGTRLTVV.

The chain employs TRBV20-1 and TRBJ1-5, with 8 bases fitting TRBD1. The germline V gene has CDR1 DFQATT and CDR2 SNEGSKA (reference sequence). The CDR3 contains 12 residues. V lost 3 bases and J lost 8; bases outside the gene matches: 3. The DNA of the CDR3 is TGCAGTGCTAGCAGACAGGGGAAGCCCCAGCATTTT. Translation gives CSASRQGKPQHF.